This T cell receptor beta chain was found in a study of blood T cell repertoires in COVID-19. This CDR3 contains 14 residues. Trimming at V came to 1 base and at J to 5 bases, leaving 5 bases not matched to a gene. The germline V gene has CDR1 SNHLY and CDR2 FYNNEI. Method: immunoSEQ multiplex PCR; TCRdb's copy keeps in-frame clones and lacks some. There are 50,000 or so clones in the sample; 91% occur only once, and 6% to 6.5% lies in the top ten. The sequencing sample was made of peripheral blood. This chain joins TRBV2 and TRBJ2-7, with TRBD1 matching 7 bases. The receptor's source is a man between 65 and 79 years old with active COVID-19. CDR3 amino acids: CASSEVIRGNEQYF. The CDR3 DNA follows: TGTGCCAGCAGTGAAGTGATCAGGGGGAACGAGCAGTACTTC.